The 25 T cell receptor beta chains given below trace back to one sample, sequenced in a study of blood T cell repertoires in COVID-19. Only in-frame clones appear in the TCRdb table, and some are missing; sequencing was by immunoSEQ multiplex PCR. The sample holds roughly 140,000 clones, approximately 83% seen once. The sequenced sample consisted of peripheral blood. The receptors were gathered from a human donor in a cohort sampled during active COVID-19.

V usage is TRBV2 and J usage is TRBJ1-4; 11 nucleotides line up with TRBD1. Losses at the gene ends were 6 bases for V and 6 bases for J; bases not matched to a gene: 9. This CDR3 is 16 amino acids long. The germline CDR1 and CDR2 sequences are SNHLY and FYNNEI. DNA of the CDR3: TGTGCCAGCAGATTTATACCGGGACAGGGGGATGAAAAACTGTTTTTT. Translated, it gives CASRFIPGQGDEKLFF.

The table lists this clone with a few counts. The J gene is TRBJ1-3, the V gene TRBV28; D might be TRBD1 (6 bases). The CDR3 has 15 amino acids. Germline V lookup: CDR1 MDHEN, CDR2 SYDVKM. V lost 6 bases and J lost 0, with 12 bases in between. The CDR3 nucleotides are TGTGCCAGCAGGGAACAGGGAAACTCTGGAAACACCATATATTTT. Its protein product is CASREQGNSGNTIYF.

The chain couples TRBV4-1 to TRBJ2-1, with 15 bases lining up with TRBD2. CDR1 is MGHRA, CDR2 YSYEKL, per germline. The CDR3 is made up of 19 amino acids. V trimming: 4 bases; J trimming: 0 bases; junction bases outside the gene matches: 7. The CDR3 protein is CASSPPGLAGGSSYNEQFF. CDR3 DNA sequence: TGCGCCAGCAGCCCCCCCGGACTAGCGGGGGGGAGCTCCTACAATGAGCAGTTCTTC.

J is TRBJ1-1 and V is TRBV7-2, with D perhaps TRBD1 (5 bases). V was cut by 2 bases and J by 5 bases, with 9 bases left in between. The CDR3 spans 13 residues. CDR1 and CDR2 from the germline V gene are SGHTA and FQGNSA. The CDR3 coding sequence is TGTGCCAGCAGCTTACAGGGTCGAACTGAAGCTTTCTTT. This encodes CASSLQGRTEAFF.

This chain links TRBV28 with TRBJ1-4; maybe TRBD1 (6 bases). Germline values: CDR1 MDHEN, CDR2 SYDVKM. V was clipped by 6 bases and J by 8 bases, with 19 bases between them. The CDR3 totals 15 residues. CDR3 residues: CASRGAAESREKLFF. CDR3 DNA sequence: TGTGCCAGCAGGGGGGCGGCAGAGAGTAGGGAAAAACTGTTTTTT.

The chain links TRBV5-1 to TRBJ2-3, with D possibly being TRBD1 (6 bases). The CDR3 consists of 16 residues. The germline V gene has CDR1 SGHRS and CDR2 YFSETQ. Between the trimmed V and J ends, which lost 4 bases and 6 bases, there was a span of 21 bases. The chain's CDR3 is CASSIGTSPLPDTQYF. CDR3 DNA sequence: TGCGCCAGCAGCATTGGGACAAGCCCCCTCCCGGATACGCAGTATTTT.

This clone has a handful of counts. The rearrangement uses TRBV2 and TRBJ1-5; 7 bases are a match to TRBD1. The CDR3 extends over 15 amino acids. Looked up from germline, CDR1 is SNHLY and CDR2 is FYNNEI. J was trimmed by 4 bases and V by 1 base; bases with no gene match: 4. The CDR3, as DNA: TGTGCCAGCAGTGAAGGGCAGGGGGAGAATCAGCCCCAGCATTTT. It specifies CASSEGQGENQPQHF. The full variable domain, its missing parts supplied by reference TRBV2 and TRBJ1-5, is EPEVTQTPSHQVTQMGQEVILRCVPISNHLYFYWYRQILGQKVEFLVSFYNNEISEKSEIFDDQFSVERPDGSNFTLKIRSTKLEDSAMYFCASSEGQGENQPQHFGDGTRLSIL.

The rearrangement joins TRBV5-5 to TRBJ2-5, with D unresolved. This CDR3 is 14 amino acids long. V lost 1 base to trimming and J lost 3 bases, with 10 bases between them. Per germline, CDR1 SGHKS and CDR2 YYEKEE (reference sequence). This chain's CDR3 is CASSLKIQKETQYF. The CDR3 DNA is TGTGCCAGCAGCTTGAAAATCCAGAAAGAGACCCAGTACTTC.

The chain recombines TRBV4-2 with TRBJ1-6; 9 bases are shared with TRBD1. The ends lost 1 base at V and 8 bases at J; junction bases unmatched: 6. Germline V lookup: CDR1 LGHNA, CDR2 YNFKEQ. The CDR3 is 16 residues long. CDR3 region: CASSQAKGQGYSPLHF. The CDR3, as DNA: TGTGCCAGCAGCCAAGCGAAAGGACAGGGGTATTCACCCCTCCACTTT.

This clone was counted a single time. The rearrangement joins TRBV2 to TRBJ1-4, with D perhaps matching TRBD1 (6 bases). V lost 6 bases to trimming and J lost 8 bases, with 10 bases between them. This CDR3 region has 12 residues. The germline CDR1 and CDR2 sequences are SNHLY and FYNNEI. The CDR3 region has the DNA TGTGCCAGCAGGGTGGGACACGAAAAACTGTTTTTT. This encodes CASRVGHEKLFF.

The chain couples TRBV5-1 to TRBJ2-1, with 7 positions matching TRBD1. Per germline, CDR1 SGHRS and CDR2 YFSETQ. With V trimmed by 0 bases and J by 4 bases, 7 bases remained unmatched. The CDR3 extends over 16 amino acids. Here the CDR3 DNA reads TGCGCCAGCAGCTTGGTAAACGCAGGGGGTTACAATGAGCAGTTCTTC. It yields the protein CASSLVNAGGYNEQFF.

The chain uses TRBV11-2 and TRBJ2-6, with a possible D match to TRBD1 (5 bases). Deletions cut 1 base from V and 2 bases from J, with 9 bases between. The CDR3 sequence is 16 residues long. Germline CDR1 reads SGHAT; CDR2 reads FQNNGV. The chain's CDR3 is CASSLVPRAGANVLTF. CDR3 DNA: TGTGCCAGCAGCTTAGTCCCCAGGGCTGGGGCCAACGTCCTGACTTTC.

About this clone itself: The same CDR3 is also encoded by other DNA sequences in this sample. The chain is built from TRBV7-2 and TRBJ2-2; D perhaps matches TRBD2 (6 bases). The germline gives CDR1 SGHTA, CDR2 FQGNSA. CDR3 length: 14 residues. Trimming took 1 base from V and 6 from J, leaving 9 bases between them. CDR3 residues: CASSLDWGAGELFF. The DNA for the CDR3 is TGTGCCAGCAGCTTAGATTGGGGGGCCGGGGAGCTGTTTTTT. Filled out from reference TRBV7-2 and TRBJ2-2, the complete variable domain reads GAGVSQSPSNKVTEKGKDVELRCDPISGHTALYWYRQSLGQGLEFLIYFQGNSAPDKSGLPSDRFSAERTGGSVSTLTIQRTQQEDSAVYLCASSLDWGAGELFFGEGSRLTVL.

The V gene is TRBV11-3, the J gene TRBJ1-3; 10 positions match TRBD1. Per the germline V gene, CDR1 is SGHNT and CDR2 is YENEEA. This CDR3 has 16 amino acids. After removal of 5 bases from V and 2 bases from J, the junction contained 6 bases not matched to a gene. The chain's CDR3 is CASSTTGGAPGNTIYF. The CDR3 coding sequence is TGTGCCAGCAGCACGACAGGGGGCGCCCCTGGAAACACCATATATTTT.

The chain carries TRBV7-6 and TRBJ2-3; 13 nucleotides line up with TRBD2. The germline gives CDR1 SGHVS, CDR2 FNYEAQ. The J segment lost 4 bases and the V segment lost 7 bases, leaving 17 bases of the junction unmatched. This CDR3 is 19 amino acids long. In DNA, the CDR3 is TGTGCCAGCAATTCCGGGACTAGCGGGGCCTTAAGCGCGGCAGATACGCAGTATTTT. Translation gives CASNSGTSGALSAADTQYF.

This clone was recorded once. The rearrangement joins TRBV6-5 to TRBJ2-1; a possible D gene is TRBD1 (6 bases). V dropped 0 bases and J dropped 5 bases, with 14 bases sitting between them. In germline, CDR1 is MNHEY, CDR2 SVGAGI. The length of the CDR3 is 16 residues. CDR3 region: CASSYSRQGIDNEQFF. Here the CDR3 DNA reads TGTGCCAGCAGTTACTCGCGGCAGGGGATTGACAATGAGCAGTTCTTC.

The chain has TRBV9 and TRBJ2-7; 8 nucleotides line up with TRBD1. The CDR3 extends over 15 amino acids. Per germline, CDR1 SGDLS and CDR2 YYNGEE. V lost 4 bases, J lost 3 bases, and 9 bases stayed unmatched. The CDR3 sequence: CASSPEGQASYEQYF. CDR3 DNA: TGTGCCAGCAGCCCAGAGGGACAGGCGAGCTACGAGCAGTACTTC.

The V call is TRBV5-4, the J call TRBJ1-1, with no clear D. The V end lost 0 bases, the J end lost 0 bases, and 9 bases lay between the germline ends. CDR3 length: 15 residues. The germline gives CDR1 SGHNT, CDR2 YYREEE (reference sequence). CDR3 amino acids: CASSLARQVNTEAFF. DNA of the CDR3: TGTGCCAGCAGCTTGGCCCGGCAGGTGAACACTGAAGCTTTCTTT.

V and J are TRBV7-9 and TRBJ2-5; D is possibly TRBD2 (6 bases). The CDR3 loop spans 16 amino acids. The germline V gene has CDR1 SEHNR and CDR2 FQNEAQ (reference sequence). The V end was cut by 2 bases, the J end by 5 bases, with 18 bases between. Here the CDR3 reads CASSLRAGKVGETQYF. Here the CDR3 DNA reads TGTGCCAGCAGCTTAAGGGCGGGGAAAGTGGGCGAGACCCAGTACTTC. The full variable domain, in which reference TRBV7-9 and TRBJ2-5 provide the parts outside the CDR3, is DTGVSQNPRHKITKRGQNVTFRCDPISEHNRLYWYRQTLGQGPEFLTYFQNEAQLEKSRLLSDRFSAERPKGSFSTLEIQRTEQGDSAMYLCASSLRAGKVGETQYFGPGTRLLVL.

This chain joins TRBV9 and TRBJ1-4; 10 bases map to TRBD1. The CDR3 spans 16 residues. Germline-derived CDR1 and CDR2 are SGDLS and YYNGEE. J gave up 3 bases and V 3 bases, and 5 bases lay outside the gene matches. CDR3 amino acids: CASSGTGGVANEKLFF. The CDR3 DNA reads as TGTGCCAGCAGCGGGACAGGGGGTGTTGCTAATGAAAAACTGTTTTTT. Filled out from reference TRBV9 and TRBJ1-4, the complete variable domain reads DSGVTQTPKHLITATGQRVTLRCSPRSGDLSVYWYQQSLDQGLQFLIQYYNGEERAKGNILERFSAQQFPDLHSELNLSSLELGDSALYFCASSGTGGVANEKLFFGSGTQLSVL.

This chain links TRBV23-1 with TRBJ1-5; D may be TRBD1 (5 bases). TRBV23-1 has ORF status, its function being uncertain. Trimming shortened V by 0 bases and J by 12 bases, and 24 bases separated the two germline ends. The CDR3 has 17 amino acids. The CDR3 loop is CASSQSETSRDYIHQHF. As DNA, the CDR3 is TGCGCCAGCAGTCAATCAGAAACCTCCAGGGATTATATCCACCAGCATTTT.

The rearrangement uses TRBV28 and TRBJ1-6; 11 positions match TRBD1. V lost 5 bases to trimming and J lost 6 bases; unmatched junction nucleotides: 9. Per the germline V gene, CDR1 is MDHEN and CDR2 is SYDVKM. The CDR3 sequence is 17 residues long. CDR3 loop: CASSPPGQGVGNSPLHF. The CDR3 bases are TGTGCCAGCAGTCCTCCGGGACAGGGGGTCGGTAATTCACCCCTCCACTTT.

With respect to this clone: Other DNA sequences in this specimen translate into the identical CDR3. The chain recombines TRBV6-5 with TRBJ1-5, with TRBD1 matching 7 bases. Germline lookup yields CDR1 MNHEY and CDR2 SVGAGI. This CDR3 spans 14 amino acids. J gave up 4 bases and V 4 bases, and 4 bases lay outside the gene matches. This CDR3 is CASSLRQGNQPQHF. CDR3 bases: TGTGCCAGCAGTTTGAGACAGGGTAATCAGCCCCAGCATTTT.

The CDR3 spells CSASLAGYGGEQYF. DNA for the CDR3: TGCAGTGCAAGTCTAGCAGGTTACGGGGGGGAGCAGTACTTC. The chain carries TRBV20-1 and TRBJ2-7, with 7 bases lining up with TRBD2. The CDR3 loop spans 14 amino acids. The V segment lost 6 bases and the J segment 7 bases; nucleotides outside the gene matches: 15. CDR1 is DFQATT, CDR2 SNEGSKA, per germline (reference sequence).

This rearrangement joins TRBV5-1 to TRBJ2-1; TRBD1 matches 7 bases. CDR3 length equals 15 residues. With V trimmed by 4 bases and J by 3 bases, 7 bases remained unmatched. Germline CDR1 is SGHRS and CDR2 is YFSETQ. The CDR3 region has the DNA TGCGCCAGCAGCCCGGGACAGAACTTCTACAATGAGCAGTTCTTC. Residues: CASSPGQNFYNEQFF.